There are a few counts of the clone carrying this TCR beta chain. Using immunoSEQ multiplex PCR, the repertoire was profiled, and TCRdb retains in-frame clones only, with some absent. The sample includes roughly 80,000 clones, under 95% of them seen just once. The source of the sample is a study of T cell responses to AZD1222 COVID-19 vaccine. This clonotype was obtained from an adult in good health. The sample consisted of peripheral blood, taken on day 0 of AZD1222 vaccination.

CDR3: CASSLNGQNSGNTIYF. The CDR3 coding sequence is TGTGCCAGCAGCTTGAACGGACAGAACTCTGGAAACACCATATATTTT. The chain joins TRBV11-3 to TRBJ1-3; D is perhaps TRBD1 (6 bases). Germline CDR1 and CDR2: SGHNT and YENEEA. Trimming took 3 bases from V and 0 from J, leaving 12 bases between them. This CDR3 is built from 16 residues.